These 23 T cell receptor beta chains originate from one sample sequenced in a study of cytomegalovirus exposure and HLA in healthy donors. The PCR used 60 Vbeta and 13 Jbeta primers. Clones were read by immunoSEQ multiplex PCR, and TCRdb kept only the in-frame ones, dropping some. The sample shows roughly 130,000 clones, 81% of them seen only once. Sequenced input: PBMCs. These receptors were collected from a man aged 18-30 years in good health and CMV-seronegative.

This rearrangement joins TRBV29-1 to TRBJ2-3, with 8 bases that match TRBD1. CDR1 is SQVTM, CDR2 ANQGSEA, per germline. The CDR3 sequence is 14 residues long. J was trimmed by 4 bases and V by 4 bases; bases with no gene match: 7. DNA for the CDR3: TGCAGCGTTGTCGCAGGGGGCTTCGCAGATACGCAGTATTTT. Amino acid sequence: CSVVAGGFADTQYF.

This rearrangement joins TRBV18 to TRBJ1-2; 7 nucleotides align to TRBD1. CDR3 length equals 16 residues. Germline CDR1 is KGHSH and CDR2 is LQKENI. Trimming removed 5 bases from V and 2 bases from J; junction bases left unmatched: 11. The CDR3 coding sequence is TGTGCCAGCTCAGAGCGGAAGACAGGGCTAAACTATGGCTACACCTTC. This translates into CASSERKTGLNYGYTF.

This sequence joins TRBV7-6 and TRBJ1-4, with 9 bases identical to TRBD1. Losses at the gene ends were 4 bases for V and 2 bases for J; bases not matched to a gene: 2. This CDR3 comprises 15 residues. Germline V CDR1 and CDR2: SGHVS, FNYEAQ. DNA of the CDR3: TGTGCCAGCAGCTCAGACAGGGGGACTAATGAAAAACTGTTTTTT. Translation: CASSSDRGTNEKLFF.

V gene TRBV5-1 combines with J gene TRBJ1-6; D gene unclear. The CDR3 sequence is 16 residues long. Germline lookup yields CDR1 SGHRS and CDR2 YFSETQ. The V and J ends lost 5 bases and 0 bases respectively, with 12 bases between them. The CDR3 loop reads CASSSGVSSYNSPLHF. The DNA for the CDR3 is TGCGCCAGCAGTTCCGGGGTGAGCTCCTATAATTCACCCCTCCACTTT.

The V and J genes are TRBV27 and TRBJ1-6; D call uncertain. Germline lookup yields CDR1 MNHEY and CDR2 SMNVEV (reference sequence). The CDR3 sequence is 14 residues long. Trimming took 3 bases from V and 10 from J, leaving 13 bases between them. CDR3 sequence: CASSLWEVKSPLHF. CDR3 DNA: TGTGCCAGCAGTTTGTGGGAGGTAAAATCACCCCTCCACTTT.

The CDR3 bases are TGTGCCAGCAGCGCCCACCGGGACAGTGACCTGAACACCGGGGAGCTGTTTTTT. Residues: CASSAHRDSDLNTGELFF. The chain carries TRBV9 and TRBJ2-2; 7 bases agree with TRBD1. This CDR3 has 18 amino acids. Germline V gene data show CDR1 as SGDLS and CDR2 as YYNGEE. V lost 3 bases and J lost 1; bases outside the gene matches: 12.

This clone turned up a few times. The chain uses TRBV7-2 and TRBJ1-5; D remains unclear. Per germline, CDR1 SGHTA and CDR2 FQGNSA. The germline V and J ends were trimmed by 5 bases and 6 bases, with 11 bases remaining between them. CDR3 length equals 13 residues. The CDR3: CASSAWTRQPQHF. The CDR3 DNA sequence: TGTGCCAGCAGCGCCTGGACTCGTCAGCCCCAGCATTTT.

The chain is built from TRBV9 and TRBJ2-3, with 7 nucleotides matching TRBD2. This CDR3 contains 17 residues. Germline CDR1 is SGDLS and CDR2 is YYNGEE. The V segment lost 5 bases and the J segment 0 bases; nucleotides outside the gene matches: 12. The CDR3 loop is CASRGDVREPSTDTQYF. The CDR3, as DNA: TGTGCCAGCAGAGGTGACGTGCGGGAGCCTAGCACAGATACGCAGTATTTT.

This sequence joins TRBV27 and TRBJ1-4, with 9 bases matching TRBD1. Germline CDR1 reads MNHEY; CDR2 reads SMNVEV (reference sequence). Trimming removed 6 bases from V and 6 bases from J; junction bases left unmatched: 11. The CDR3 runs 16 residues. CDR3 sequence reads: CASRSDRGFFDEKLFF. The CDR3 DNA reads TGTGCCAGCAGGTCAGACAGGGGGTTTTTTGATGAAAAACTGTTTTTT.

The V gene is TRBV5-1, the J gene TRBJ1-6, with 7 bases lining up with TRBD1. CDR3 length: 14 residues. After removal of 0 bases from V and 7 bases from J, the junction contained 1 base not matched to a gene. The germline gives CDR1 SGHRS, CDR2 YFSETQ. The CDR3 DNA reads TGCGCCAGCAGCTTGGAGACAGGGAATTCACCCCTCCACTTT. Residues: CASSLETGNSPLHF.

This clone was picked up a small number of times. CDR3: CASRGGLQAYGYTF. The CDR3 DNA sequence: TGCGCCAGCAGGGGAGGACTGCAAGCCTATGGCTACACCTTC. This chain uses TRBV5-1 with TRBJ1-2; D uncertain. CDR3 length: 14 amino acids. CDR1 SGHRS and CDR2 YFSETQ come from the germline V gene. The germline V and J ends were trimmed by 5 bases and 4 bases, with 15 bases remaining between them. The full variable domain, rest sourced from reference TRBV5-1 and TRBJ1-2, is KAGVTQTPRYLIKTRGQQVTLSCSPISGHRSVSWYQQTPGQGLQFLFEYFSETQRNKGNFPGRFSGRQFSNSRSEMNVSTLELGDSALYLCASRGGLQAYGYTFGSGTRLTVV.

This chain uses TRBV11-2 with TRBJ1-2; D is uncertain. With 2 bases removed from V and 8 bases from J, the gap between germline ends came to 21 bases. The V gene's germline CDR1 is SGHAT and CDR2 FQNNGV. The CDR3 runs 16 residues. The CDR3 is CASSLYGPEDIGGYTF. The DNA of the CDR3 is TGTGCCAGCAGCTTATACGGTCCAGAAGACATTGGAGGCTACACCTTC. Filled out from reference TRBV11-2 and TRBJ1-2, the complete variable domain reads EAGVAQSPRYKIIEKRQSVAFWCNPISGHATLYWYQQILGQGPKLLIQFQNNGVVDDSQLPKDRFSAERLKGVDSTLKIQPAKLEDSAVYLCASSLYGPEDIGGYTFGSGTRLTVV.

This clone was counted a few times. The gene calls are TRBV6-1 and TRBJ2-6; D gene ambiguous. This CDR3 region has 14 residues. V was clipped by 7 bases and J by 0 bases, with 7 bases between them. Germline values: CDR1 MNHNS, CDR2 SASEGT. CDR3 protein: CASTLSSGANVLTF. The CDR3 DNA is TGTGCCAGCACCTTGAGCTCTGGGGCCAACGTCCTGACTTTC.

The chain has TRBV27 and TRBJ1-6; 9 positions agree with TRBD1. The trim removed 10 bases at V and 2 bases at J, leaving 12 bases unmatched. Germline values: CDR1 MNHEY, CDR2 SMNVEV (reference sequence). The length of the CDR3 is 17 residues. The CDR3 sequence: CATRDREVGAYNSPLHF. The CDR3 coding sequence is TGTGCCACCAGGGACAGGGAGGTTGGCGCCTATAATTCACCCCTCCACTTT.

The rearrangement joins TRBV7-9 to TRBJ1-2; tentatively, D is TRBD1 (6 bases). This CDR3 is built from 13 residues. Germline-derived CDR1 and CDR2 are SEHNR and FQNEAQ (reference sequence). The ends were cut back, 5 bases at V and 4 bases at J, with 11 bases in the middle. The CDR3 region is CASSPMTGYGYTF. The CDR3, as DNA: TGTGCCAGCAGCCCTATGACAGGCTATGGCTACACCTTC.

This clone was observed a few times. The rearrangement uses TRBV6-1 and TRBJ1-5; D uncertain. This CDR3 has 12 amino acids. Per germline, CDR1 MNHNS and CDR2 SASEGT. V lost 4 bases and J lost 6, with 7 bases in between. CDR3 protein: CASSARAQPQHF. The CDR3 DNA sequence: TGTGCCAGCAGTGCGCGGGCTCAGCCCCAGCATTTT.

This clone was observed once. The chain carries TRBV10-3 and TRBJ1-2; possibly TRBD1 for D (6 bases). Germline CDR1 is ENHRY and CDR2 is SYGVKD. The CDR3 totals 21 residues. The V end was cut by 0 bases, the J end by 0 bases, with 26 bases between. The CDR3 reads CAISESRVGDTPDEANYGYTF. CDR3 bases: TGTGCCATCAGTGAGTCTAGGGTGGGGGACACCCCCGACGAAGCTAACTATGGCTACACCTTC.

The CDR3 DNA follows: TGTGCCTGGGGACGATCCGGGACAGGGAGAGTCCAGCCCCAGCATTTT. Translated: CAWGRSGTGRVQPQHF. The chain links TRBV30 to TRBJ1-5; the match to TRBD1 covers 9 bases. CDR3 length: 16 residues. V dropped 5 bases and J dropped 7; count of bases not matched to a gene: 15. Looked up from germline, CDR1 is GTSNPN and CDR2 is SVGIG (reference sequence).

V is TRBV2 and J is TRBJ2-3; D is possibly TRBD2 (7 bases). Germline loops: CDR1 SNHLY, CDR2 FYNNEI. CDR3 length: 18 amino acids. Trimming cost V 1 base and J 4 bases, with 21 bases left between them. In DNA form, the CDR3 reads TGTGCCAGCAGTGAAGTCCAGTTTGGGGGGGGCCTCCCAGATACGCAGTATTTT. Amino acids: CASSEVQFGGGLPDTQYF.

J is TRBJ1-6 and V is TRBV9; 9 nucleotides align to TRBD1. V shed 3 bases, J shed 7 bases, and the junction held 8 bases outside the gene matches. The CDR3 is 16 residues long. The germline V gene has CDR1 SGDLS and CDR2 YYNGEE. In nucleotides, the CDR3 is TGTGCCAGCAGCGCCTGGGGGGACAGGGACAATTCACCCCTCCACTTT. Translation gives CASSAWGDRDNSPLHF.

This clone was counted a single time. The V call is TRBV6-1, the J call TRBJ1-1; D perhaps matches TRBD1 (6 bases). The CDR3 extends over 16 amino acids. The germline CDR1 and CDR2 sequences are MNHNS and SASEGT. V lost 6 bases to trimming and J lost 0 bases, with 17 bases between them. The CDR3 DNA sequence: TGTGCCAGCAGCGAATGGAAGACAGGCGTGAACACTGAAGCTTTCTTT. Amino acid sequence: CASSEWKTGVNTEAFF.

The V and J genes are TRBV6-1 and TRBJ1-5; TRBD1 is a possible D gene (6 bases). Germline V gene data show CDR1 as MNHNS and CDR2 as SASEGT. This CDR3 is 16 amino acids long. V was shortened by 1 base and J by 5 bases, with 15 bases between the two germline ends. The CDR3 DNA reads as TGTGCCAGCAGTGAAGTATCGGACAGCTACTATCAGCCCCAGCATTTT. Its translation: CASSEVSDSYYQPQHF.

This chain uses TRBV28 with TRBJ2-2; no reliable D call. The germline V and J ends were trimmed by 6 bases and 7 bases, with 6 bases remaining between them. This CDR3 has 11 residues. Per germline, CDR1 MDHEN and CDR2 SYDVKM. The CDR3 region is CASRFLGELFF. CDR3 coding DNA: TGTGCCAGCAGATTCCTCGGGGAGCTGTTTTTT.